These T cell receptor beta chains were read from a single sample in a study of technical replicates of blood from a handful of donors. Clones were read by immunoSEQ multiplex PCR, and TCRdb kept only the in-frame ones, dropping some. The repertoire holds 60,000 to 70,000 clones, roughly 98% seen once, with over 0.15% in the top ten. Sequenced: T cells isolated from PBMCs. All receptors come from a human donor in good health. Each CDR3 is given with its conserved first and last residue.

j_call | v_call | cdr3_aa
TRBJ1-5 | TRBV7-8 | CASSSTQGGRGNQPQHF
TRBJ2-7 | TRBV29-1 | CSVETFGDEQYF
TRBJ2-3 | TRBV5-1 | CASSNGRFSTDTQYF
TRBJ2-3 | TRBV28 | CACGGGSTDTQYF
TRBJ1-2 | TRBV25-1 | CASSEWGGSYGYTF
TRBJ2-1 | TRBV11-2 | CASSRQGIEQFF
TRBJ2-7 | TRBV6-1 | CASSWTSGSYEQYF
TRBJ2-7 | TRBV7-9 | CASSFGGQFREQYF
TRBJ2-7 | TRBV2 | CASSVRGSYEQYF
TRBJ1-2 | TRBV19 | CASRLTDYGYTF
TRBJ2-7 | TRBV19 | CASSTRGQGYEQYF
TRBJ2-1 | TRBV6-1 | CASTLSGSSYNEQFF
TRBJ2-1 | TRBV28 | CASSLQLDEQFF
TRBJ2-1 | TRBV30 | CAWSRGPYNEQFF
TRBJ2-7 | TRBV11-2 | CASSSGTTYEQYF
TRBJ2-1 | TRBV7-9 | CASSLASGALIGNEQFF
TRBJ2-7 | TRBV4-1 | CASSQDRSSSYEQYF
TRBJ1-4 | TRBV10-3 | CAIKRQGTNEKLFF
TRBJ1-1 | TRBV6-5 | CASSTGPGGLEAFF
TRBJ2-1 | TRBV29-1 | CSVWGLAYNEQFF
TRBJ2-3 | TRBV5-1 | CASSLERSTDTQYF
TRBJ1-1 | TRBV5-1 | CASSPTGSNTEAFF
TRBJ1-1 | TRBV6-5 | CASSTLPAGDEAFF
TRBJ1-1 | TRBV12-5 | CASGLGGSLPEAFF
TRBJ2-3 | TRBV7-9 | CASSLRQGASDTQYF
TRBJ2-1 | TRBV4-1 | CASSQDFRGTSGSLDNEQFF
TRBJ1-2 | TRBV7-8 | CASSLVTGHYGYTF
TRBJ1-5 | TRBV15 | CATSRDPNQPQHF
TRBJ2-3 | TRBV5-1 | CASSLVTGNTDTQYF
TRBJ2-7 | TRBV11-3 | CASTIQGFGEQYF
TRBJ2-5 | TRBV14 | CASSLSGTKATQYF